The entry that follows covers one T cell receptor (beta chain) sequence. Its antigen remains unidentified. The CDR3 covers 13 residues. V gave up 4 bases and J gave up 0 bases, with 3 bases separating them. Germline V CDR1 and CDR2: SGHTA, FQGTGA. This sample was included in a study of cytotoxic CD8 clonotypes in ibrutinib-treated CLL. Study overall: Patients attained 24 partial and 2 complete responses; at median roughly 73 months, about 15 remained remitted while 12 progressed.

Investigators sought sequencing depths of between 1 in 200,000 and 1 in 1 million T cells. Produced via immunoSEQ multiplex PCR; TCRdb's table is partial and in-frame only. The repertoire holds approximately 30,000 clones, with 57% as singletons. General study results and limits: At baseline, clonality was higher than in age-matched healthy donors and correlated with CD8+ counts.

The sequence was collected from a human donor with chronic lymphocytic leukemia. This chain joins TRBV7-3 and TRBJ2-2; the D is unclear. Sample: PBMCs, taken before ibrutinib treatment. The CDR3 loop reads CASSSPNTGELFF. The CDR3 DNA sequence: TGTGCCAGCAGCTCACCGAACACCGGGGAGCTGTTTTTT.